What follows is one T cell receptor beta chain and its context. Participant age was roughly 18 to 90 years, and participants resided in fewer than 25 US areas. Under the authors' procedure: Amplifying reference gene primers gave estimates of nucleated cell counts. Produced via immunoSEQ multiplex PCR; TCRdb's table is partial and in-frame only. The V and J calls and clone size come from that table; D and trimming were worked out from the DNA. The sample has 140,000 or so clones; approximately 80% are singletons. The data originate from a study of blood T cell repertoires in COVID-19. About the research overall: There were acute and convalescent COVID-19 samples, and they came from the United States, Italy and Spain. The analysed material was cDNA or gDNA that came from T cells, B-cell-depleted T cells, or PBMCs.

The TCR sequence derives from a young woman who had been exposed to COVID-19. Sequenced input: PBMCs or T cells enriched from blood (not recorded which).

In DNA form, the CDR3 reads TGTGCCAGCAGCCAAGTGTCAGGGGGCAATGGCTACACCTTC. Translated: CASSQVSGGNGYTF. The chain employs TRBV3-1 (or the pseudogene TRBV3-2) and TRBJ1-2; 8 bases map to TRBD1. V was pared by 1 base and J by 6 bases, with 4 bases of the junction left unmatched. The CDR3 sequence is 14 residues long. CDR1 LGHDT and CDR2 YNNKEL come from the germline V gene (reference sequence).